The next 9 T cell receptor beta chains were all read from a single sample in a study of blood T cell repertoires in COVID-19. Repertoires were generated with immunoSEQ multiplex PCR, while TCRdb's copy carries only in-frame clones and drops some. This table has 140,000 to 150,000 clones, 88% appearing once. What was sequenced was peripheral blood. These receptors were obtained from a man aged 55 to 70 with active or convalescent COVID-19.

The chain joins TRBV5-1 to TRBJ2-5; TRBD1 is a possible D gene (7 bases). Germline CDR1 is SGHRS and CDR2 is YFSETQ. The CDR3 runs to 16 residues. Trimming shortened V by 0 bases and J by 2 bases, and 14 bases separated the two germline ends. The CDR3 loop reads CASSLGGGGVQETQYF. CDR3 sequence (DNA): TGCGCCAGCAGCTTGGGTGGAGGGGGCGTACAAGAGACCCAGTACTTC.

V and J are TRBV7-2 and TRBJ1-5; tentatively, D is TRBD1 (6 bases). CDR1 is SGHTA and CDR2 is FQGNSA in the germline V gene. V gave up 3 bases and J gave up 6 bases, with 12 bases separating them. This CDR3 is 14 amino acids long. CDR3 region: CASSFLQGGQPQHF. DNA of the CDR3: TGTGCCAGCAGCTTTCTACAGGGTGGTCAGCCCCAGCATTTT.

V is TRBV18 and J is TRBJ1-3; 7 bases agree with TRBD1. J lost 7 bases, V lost 0 bases, and 6 bases had no gene match. The CDR3 extends over 15 amino acids. CDR1 is KGHSH and CDR2 is LQKENI in the germline V gene. The CDR3 region is CASSPPGQARNTIYF. The CDR3 DNA follows: TGTGCCAGCTCACCACCTGGACAGGCCCGTAACACCATATATTTT. The variable domain in full, with the rest retrieved from reference TRBV18 and TRBJ1-3, is NAGVMQNPRHLVRRRGQEARLRCSPMKGHSHVYWYRQLPEEGLKFMVYLQKENIIDESGMPKERFSAEFPKEGPSILRIQQVVRGDSAAYFCASSPPGQARNTIYFGEGSWLTVV.

The V and J genes are TRBV28 and TRBJ2-3; D is ambiguous. CDR1 MDHEN and CDR2 SYDVKM come from the germline V gene. V lost 4 bases and J lost 8, with 7 bases in between. The CDR3 totals 11 residues. The CDR3 loop reads CASSSLPTQYF. DNA of the CDR3: TGTGCCAGCAGTTCCCTCCCTACGCAGTATTTT.

This clone was seen a handful of times. The chain links TRBV19 to TRBJ1-5; D is uncertain. Trimming took off 5 bases at V and 0 bases at J, with 11 bases between the two ends. Germline lookup yields CDR1 LNHDA and CDR2 SQIVND (reference sequence). The CDR3 loop spans 15 amino acids. Here the CDR3 DNA reads TGTGCCAGTAGTGCAATCAGGTATAGCAATCAGCCCCAGCATTTT. Amino acid sequence: CASSAIRYSNQPQHF.

J is TRBJ1-1 and V is TRBV7-2, with D unresolved. Germline values: CDR1 SGHTA, CDR2 FQGNSA. This CDR3 region has 13 residues. Trimming stripped 1 base from V and 12 bases from J, with 15 bases between. The CDR3 loop is CASSLEGGFGTFF. The CDR3 nucleotides are TGTGCCAGCAGCTTAGAGGGAGGGTTTGGTACTTTCTTT.

The V and J genes are TRBV11-2 and TRBJ2-4, with 7 nucleotides matching TRBD2. Germline CDR1 and CDR2: SGHAT and FQNNGV. With 6 bases clipped from V and 1 base from J, the junction kept 9 bases outside the gene matches. This CDR3 spans 16 amino acids. The CDR3 here is CASRRSGAKAKNIQYF. Here the CDR3 DNA reads TGTGCCAGCAGACGGAGCGGGGCTAAGGCCAAAAACATTCAGTACTTC.

The V call is TRBV2, the J call TRBJ1-6, with TRBD1 matching over 7 bases. CDR3 length: 14 residues. Germline CDR1 is SNHLY and CDR2 is FYNNEI. V gave up 8 bases and J gave up 3 bases; unmatched junction bases: 4. CDR3 sequence (DNA): TGTGCCAGCGTACGGACAGGCTATAATTCACCCCTCCACTTT. Protein product: CASVRTGYNSPLHF.

The chain is built from TRBV15 and TRBJ1-2; the match to TRBD1 covers 7 bases. V shed 4 bases and J 5 bases; nucleotides not matched to a gene: 4. CDR3 length: 13 residues. Per the germline V gene, CDR1 is LNHNV and CDR2 is YYDKDF (reference sequence). CDR3 in DNA: TGTGCCACCAGCATGACAGGGTGGTATGGCTACACCTTC. Its translation: CATSMTGWYGYTF. Complete variable domain (other parts from reference TRBV15 and TRBJ1-2): DAMVIQNPRYQVTQFGKPVTLSCSQTLNHNVMYWYQQKSSQAPKLLFHYYDKDFNNEADTPDNFQSRRPNTSFCFLDIRSPGLGDTAMYLCATSMTGWYGYTFGSGTRLTVV.